These 3 T cell receptor beta chains were sequenced from one sample in a study of blood T cells in healthy people across ages. A J-beta primer mix and a sample-barcoded 5' primer were used in a second PCR of roughly 6 to 12 cycles. TCRdb reprocessed the 5' RACE reads via MiXCR and lists one record per CDR3 protein. The repertoire holds 1.8 million or so distinct CDR3 sequences, around 40% seen once, with roughly 24% in the top ten. Sequences were obtained from blood. The receptor set was obtained from a human donor in good health.

The chain recombines TRBV2 with TRBJ2-1; D gene ambiguous. The CDR3 has 11 residues. Germline V gene data show CDR1 as SNHLY and CDR2 as FYNNEI. Deletions cut 9 bases from V and 13 bases from J, with 16 bases between. CDR3 nucleotide sequence: TGTGCCAGTCTAAGTGGTTTCAGACAGTTCTTC. This gives the protein CASLSGFRQFF.

This clonotype has a handful of counts. This chain joins TRBV5-1 and TRBJ1-1, with D unresolved. Trimming shortened V by 0 bases and J by 4 bases, and 10 bases separated the two germline ends. Germline-derived CDR1 and CDR2 are SGHRS and YFSETQ. The CDR3 runs 14 residues. The CDR3 loop is CASSLGGTSTEAFF. DNA for the CDR3: TGCGCCAGCAGCTTGGGGGGAACCTCCACTGAAGCTTTCTTT.

This clonotype showed up just once. The chain recombines TRBV28 with TRBJ2-7; TRBD2 agrees at 8 bases. Trimming took 10 bases from V and 4 from J; bases not matched to a gene: 12. Looked up from germline, CDR1 is MDHEN and CDR2 is SYDVKM. The CDR3 has 14 residues. In DNA form, the CDR3 reads TGTGCCACGGGGCGGGGGGACGAGCTATACGAGCAGTACTTC. It yields the protein CATGRGDELYEQYF.